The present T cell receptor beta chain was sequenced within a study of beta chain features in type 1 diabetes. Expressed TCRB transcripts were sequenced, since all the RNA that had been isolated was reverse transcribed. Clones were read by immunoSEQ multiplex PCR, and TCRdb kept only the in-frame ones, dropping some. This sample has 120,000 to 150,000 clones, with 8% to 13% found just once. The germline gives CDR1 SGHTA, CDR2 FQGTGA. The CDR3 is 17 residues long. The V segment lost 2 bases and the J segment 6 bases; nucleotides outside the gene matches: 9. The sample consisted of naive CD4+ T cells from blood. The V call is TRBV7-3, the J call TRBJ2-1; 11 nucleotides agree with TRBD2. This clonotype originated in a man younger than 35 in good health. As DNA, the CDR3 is TGTGCCAGCAGCTTAGGGGTAGCGGGGGGGCGACGCAATGAGCAGTTCTTC. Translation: CASSLGVAGGRRNEQFF.